This T cell receptor (beta chain) is drawn from a study of CXCR3-negative and CXCR3-positive naive CD8 T cells. Study findings and constraints: For the naive subsets, surface CD5 was similar, and TCR strength was inferred from TRB CDR3 properties. Both naive subsets, CXCR3-negative and CXCR3-positive, displayed similar TRBV-TRBJ usage, unlike memory cells.

There are 15 residues in the CDR3. Germline V gene data show CDR1 as PRHDT and CDR2 as FYEKMQ (reference sequence). Via 5' RACE with UMI labels, TRB cDNA libraries were prepared. Reanalyzing the 5' RACE reads, TCRdb keeps one entry per CDR3 protein, without DNA. The table for this sample gives 100,000 to 150,000 distinct CDR3 sequences. As to this clonotype: Its antigen remains unknown.

Every CD8+ subset sample held some 300,000 flow-sorted cells, done in triplicate. Definition of naive CD8+ T cells rested on a CD45RO-CCR7+CD27+CD95- profile. This sequence was found in a human donor in good health. Some clones in this sample may be carry-over from other donors' samples. This rearrangement joins TRBV13 to TRBJ1-1. The specimen was naive CXCR3- CD8+ T cells from blood. Subset here: CD45RO-CCR7+CD27+CD95- naive CD8+ T cells lacking CXCR3 (TNR3-). The CDR3 protein is CASSPPGPVNTEAFF.